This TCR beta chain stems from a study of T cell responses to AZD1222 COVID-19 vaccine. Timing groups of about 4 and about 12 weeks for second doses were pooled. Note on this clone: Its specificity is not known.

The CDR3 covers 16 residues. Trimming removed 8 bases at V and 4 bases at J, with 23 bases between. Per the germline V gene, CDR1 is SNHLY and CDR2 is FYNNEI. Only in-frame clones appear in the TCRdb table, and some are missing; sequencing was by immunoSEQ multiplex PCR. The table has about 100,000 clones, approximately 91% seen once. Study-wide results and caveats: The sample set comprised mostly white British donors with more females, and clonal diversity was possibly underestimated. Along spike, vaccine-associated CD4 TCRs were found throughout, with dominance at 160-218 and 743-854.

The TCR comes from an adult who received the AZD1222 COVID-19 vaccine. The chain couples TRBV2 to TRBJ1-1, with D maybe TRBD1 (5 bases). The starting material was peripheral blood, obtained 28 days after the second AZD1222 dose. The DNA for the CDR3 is TGTGCCAGCGGCGGGATCTACTCAGAAAGGGGCACTGAAGCTTTCTTT. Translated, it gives CASGGIYSERGTEAFF.